This T cell receptor (beta chain) was sequenced during a study of technical replicates of blood from a few donors. Sequencing used immunoSEQ multiplex PCR; TCRdb keeps in-frame clones, though not all of them. The sample includes tens of thousands of clones, 85% to 95% of them seen just once. The CDR3 spans 19 residues. Germline CDR1 is SEHNR and CDR2 is FQNEAQ (reference sequence). Trimming cost V 3 bases and J 0 bases, with 21 bases left between them. The clonotype comes from a human donor in good health. Material for sequencing was T cells isolated from PBMCs. The chain has TRBV7-9 and TRBJ2-1; possibly TRBD2 for D (6 bases). In DNA form, the CDR3 reads TGTGCCAGCAGCTTTGACCCCTTTTCGCGGGGTAGCTCCTACAATGAGCAGTTCTTC. Its protein product is CASSFDPFSRGSSYNEQFF. The full variable domain, in which reference TRBV7-9 and TRBJ2-1 provide the parts outside the CDR3, is DTGVSQNPRHKITKRGQNVTFRCDPISEHNRLYWYRQTLGQGPEFLTYFQNEAQLEKSRLLSDRFSAERPKGSFSTLEIQRTEQGDSAMYLCASSFDPFSRGSSYNEQFFGPGTRLTVL.